The T cell receptor beta chain under discussion was sequenced for a study of T cells in Graves' hyperthyroidism and ophthalmopathy. CDR1 SQVTM and CDR2 ANQGSEA come from the germline V gene. The CDR3 runs to 16 residues. V dropped 4 bases and J dropped 6 bases, with 24 bases sitting between them. Notes on this clonotype: Its target is not known.

What was amplified from RNA transcripts were TCR beta CDR3 regions. RT-PCR in the first round (using the HTBI primer set) targeted the TCR CDR3. TCRdb re-analysed the multiplex PCR reads in MiXCR, keeping a single row per CDR3 protein. Of 490,000 or so distinct CDR3 sequences in the sample, about 45% were seen once. Study-wide points: In blood, most of the thyroid clonotypes expanded above 0.001 were also present.

This chain joins TRBV29-1 and TRBJ1-2; no reliable D call. The source of this sequence is an adult woman with Graves' disease, either hyperthyroidism or ophthalmopathy (not recorded which). Sequences were obtained from peripheral blood or thyroid tissue (not recorded which). The CDR3 bases are TGCAGCGTTGGTGGACTAGCGGGAATTACCGGGGATGGCTACACCTTC. Translating gives CSVGGLAGITGDGYTF.